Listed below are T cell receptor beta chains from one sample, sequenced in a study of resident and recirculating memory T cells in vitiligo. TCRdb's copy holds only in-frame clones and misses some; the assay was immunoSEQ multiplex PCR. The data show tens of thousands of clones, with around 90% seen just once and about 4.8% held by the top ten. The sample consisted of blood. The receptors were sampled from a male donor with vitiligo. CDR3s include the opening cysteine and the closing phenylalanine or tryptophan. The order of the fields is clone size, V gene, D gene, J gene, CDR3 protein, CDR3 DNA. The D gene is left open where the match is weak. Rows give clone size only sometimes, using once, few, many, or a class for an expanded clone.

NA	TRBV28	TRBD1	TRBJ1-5	CASIRQGAYQPQHF	TGTGCCAGCATACGACAGGGGGCCTATCAGCCCCAGCATTTT
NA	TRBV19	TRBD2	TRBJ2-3	CASSTSSGRAPDTQYF	TGTGCCAGTAGTACTTCTAGCGGGAGGGCCCCAGATACGCAGTATTTT
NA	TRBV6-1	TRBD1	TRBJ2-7	CASSTPTGSRNEQYF	TGTGCCAGCAGTACCCCGACAGGGAGCAGAAACGAGCAGTACTTC
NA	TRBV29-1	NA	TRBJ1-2	CSVDGFDGYTF	TGCAGCGTTGATGGCTTCGATGGCTACACCTTC
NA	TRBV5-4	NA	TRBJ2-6	CASSLQGSGANVLTF	TGTGCCAGCAGCTTGCAGGGGTCTGGGGCCAACGTCCTGACTTTC
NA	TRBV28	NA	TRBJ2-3	CASSFVAGTDTQYF	TGTGCCAGCAGTTTCGTGGCAGGCACAGATACGCAGTATTTT
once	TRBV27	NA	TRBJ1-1	CASTPVPGGTEAFF	TGTGCCAGCACCCCGGTCCCGGGGGGGACTGAAGCTTTCTTT
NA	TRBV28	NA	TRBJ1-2	CAGGGTHYGYTF	TGTGCGGGGGGGGGTACGCACTATGGCTACACCTTC
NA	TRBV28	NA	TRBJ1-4	CASSKFDEKLFF	TGTGCCAGCAGTAAATTCGATGAAAAACTGTTTTTT
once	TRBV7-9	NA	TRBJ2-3	CASSLEGLTDTQYF	TGTGCCAGCAGCTTAGAGGGACTCACAGATACGCAGTATTTT
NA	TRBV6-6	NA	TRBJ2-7	CAGSDTGTSYEQYF	TGTGCCGGCAGTGACACGGGGACTTCCTACGAGCAGTACTTC
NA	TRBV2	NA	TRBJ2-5	CASSEPREETQYF	TGTGCCAGCAGCGAACCCAGGGAAGAGACCCAGTACTTC
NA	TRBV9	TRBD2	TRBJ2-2	CASSDGLAGAGELFF	TGTGCCAGCAGCGATGGGCTAGCGGGAGCCGGGGAGCTGTTTTTT
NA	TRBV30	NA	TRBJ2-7	CAWSVWRRDGAYEQYF	TGTGCCTGGAGTGTCTGGAGGCGGGACGGAGCCTACGAGCAGTACTTC
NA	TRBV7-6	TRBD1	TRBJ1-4	CASSLPPSGGVTNEKLFF	TGTGCCAGCAGCTTACCCCCCTCAGGGGGCGTCACTAATGAAAAACTGTTTTTT
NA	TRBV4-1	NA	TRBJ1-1	CASSQDMGLGAFF	TGCGCCAGCAGCCAAGATATGGGGCTGGGAGCTTTCTTT
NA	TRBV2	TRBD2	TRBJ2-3	CASQLAGAGDTQYF	TGTGCCAGTCAATTAGCGGGAGCGGGGGATACGCAGTATTTT
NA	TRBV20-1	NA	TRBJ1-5	CSARDLQGCHF	TGCAGTGCTAGAGATCTTCAGGGATGTCATTTT
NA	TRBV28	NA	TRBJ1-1	CASGPSGHLNTEAFF	TGTGCCAGCGGGCCTTCAGGACACCTCAACACTGAAGCTTTCTTT
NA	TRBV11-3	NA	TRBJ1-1	CASSLVEGTEAFF	TGTGCCAGCAGCTTAGTGGAGGGCACTGAAGCTTTCTTT
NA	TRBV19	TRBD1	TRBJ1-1	CASSGHQAGDREEAFF	TGTGCCAGTAGTGGTCACCAAGCGGGGGACAGAGAGGAAGCTTTCTTT
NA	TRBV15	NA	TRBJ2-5	CATAQGQETQYF	TGTGCCACGGCACAGGGACAAGAGACCCAGTACTTC
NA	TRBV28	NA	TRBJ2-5	CASSPVDRQETQYF	TGTGCCAGCAGCCCTGTCGACAGGCAAGAGACCCAGTACTTC
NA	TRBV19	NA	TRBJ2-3	CATGTSHTQYF	TGTGCCACCGGGACTTCTCATACGCAGTATTTT
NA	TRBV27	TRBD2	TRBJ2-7	CASTSGNSPSREQYF	TGTGCCAGCACAAGCGGGAATAGCCCCTCGCGGGAGCAGTACTTC
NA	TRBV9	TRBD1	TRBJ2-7	CASSAGGVIYEQYF	TGTGCCAGCAGCGCAGGGGGCGTCATATACGAGCAGTACTTC
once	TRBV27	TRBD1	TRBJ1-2	CASSSLGTGDGYTF	TGTGCCAGCAGTTCCCTCGGGACAGGGGATGGCTACACCTTC
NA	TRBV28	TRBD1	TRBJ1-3	CASSPGTGVLTIYF	TGTGCCAGCAGCCCAGGGACAGGGGTTTTAACCATATATTTT
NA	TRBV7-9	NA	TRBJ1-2	CASSLGGGVPSRSTF	TGTGCCAGCAGCTTAGGGGGCGGTGTCCCCTCCCGGTCCACCTTC
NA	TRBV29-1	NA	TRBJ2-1	CSVVAFLRNEQFF	TGCAGCGTTGTAGCATTCCTACGCAATGAGCAGTTCTTC
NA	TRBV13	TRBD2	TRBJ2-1	CASSSTRAGGTYNEQFF	TGTGCCAGCAGCTCCACACGAGCGGGAGGGACCTACAATGAGCAGTTCTTC
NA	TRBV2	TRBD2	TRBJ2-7	CASRGGPGLASYEQYF	TGTGCCAGCAGAGGGGGGCCAGGACTAGCGTCCTACGAGCAGTACTTC
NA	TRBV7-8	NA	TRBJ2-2	CASSFGTDTGELFF	TGTGCCAGCAGCTTCGGGACTGATACCGGGGAGCTGTTTTTT
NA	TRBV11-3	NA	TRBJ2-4	CASSTPDIAKNIQYF	TGTGCCAGCAGCACACCAGATATAGCCAAAAACATTCAGTACTTC
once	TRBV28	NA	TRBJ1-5	CASSFPGNQPQHF	TGTGCCAGCAGTTTTCCCGGGAACCAGCCCCAGCATTTT
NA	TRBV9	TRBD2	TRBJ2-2	CASSVGLAGEGGELFF	TGTGCCAGCAGCGTCGGACTAGCGGGAGAAGGCGGGGAGCTGTTTTTT
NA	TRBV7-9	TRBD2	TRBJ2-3	CASSILATTDTQYF	TGTGCCAGCAGCATACTAGCGACCACAGATACGCAGTATTTT
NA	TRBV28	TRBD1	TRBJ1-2	CASSLRGQGAKGYTF	TGTGCCAGCAGCCTGAGGGGACAGGGGGCTAAAGGCTACACCTTC
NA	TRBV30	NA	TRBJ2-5	CAWAGSETQYF	TGTGCCTGGGCAGGGTCAGAGACCCAGTACTTC
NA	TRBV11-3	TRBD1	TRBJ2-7	CASSWGTGLPSYEQYF	TGTGCCAGCAGCTGGGGGACAGGGCTCCCCTCCTACGAGCAGTACTTC
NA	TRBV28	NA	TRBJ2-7	CASSDPGGYEQYF	TGTGCCAGCAGCGACCCTGGCGGCTACGAGCAGTACTTC
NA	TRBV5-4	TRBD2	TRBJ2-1	CASNAGLDSYNEQFF	TGTGCCAGTAACGCGGGACTAGACTCCTACAATGAGCAGTTCTTC
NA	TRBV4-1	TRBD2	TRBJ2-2	CASSLAGVGTGELFF	TGCGCCAGCAGTCTAGCGGGAGTAGGTACCGGGGAGCTGTTTTTT
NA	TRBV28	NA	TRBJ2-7	CASSSLDWEQYF	TGTGCCAGCAGTTCCCTAGATTGGGAGCAGTACTTC
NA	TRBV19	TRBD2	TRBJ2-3	CASMRGTSGYLTDTQYF	TGTGCCAGTATGCGGGGAACTAGCGGGTACCTCACAGATACGCAGTATTTT
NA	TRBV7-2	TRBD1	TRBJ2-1	CASSYDRDGEQFF	TGTGCCAGCAGCTACGACAGGGATGGTGAGCAGTTCTTC
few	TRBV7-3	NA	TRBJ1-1	CASSLSGGDTEAFF	TGTGCCAGCAGCTTAAGTGGGGGGGATACTGAAGCTTTCTTT
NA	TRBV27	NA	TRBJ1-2	CASSLYGQGNYGYTF	TGTGCCAGCAGTTTATATGGACAAGGAAACTATGGCTACACCTTC
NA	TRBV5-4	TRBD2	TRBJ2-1	CASSLLGSGSRNEQFF	TGTGCCAGCAGCTTGCTGGGTAGCGGGAGTAGGAATGAGCAGTTCTTC
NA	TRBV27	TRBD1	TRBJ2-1	CASSYMYRGRTINAYNEQFF	TGTGCCAGCAGTTACATGTACAGGGGGCGGACTATTAATGCCTACAATGAGCAGTTCTTC
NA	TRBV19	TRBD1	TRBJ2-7	CASSTPGQGTYEQYF	TGTGCCAGTAGTACTCCGGGACAGGGGACCTACGAGCAGTACTTC
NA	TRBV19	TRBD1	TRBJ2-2	CASSSGTGRTGELFF	TGTGCCAGTAGTTCGGGGACAGGGCGGACCGGGGAGCTGTTTTTT